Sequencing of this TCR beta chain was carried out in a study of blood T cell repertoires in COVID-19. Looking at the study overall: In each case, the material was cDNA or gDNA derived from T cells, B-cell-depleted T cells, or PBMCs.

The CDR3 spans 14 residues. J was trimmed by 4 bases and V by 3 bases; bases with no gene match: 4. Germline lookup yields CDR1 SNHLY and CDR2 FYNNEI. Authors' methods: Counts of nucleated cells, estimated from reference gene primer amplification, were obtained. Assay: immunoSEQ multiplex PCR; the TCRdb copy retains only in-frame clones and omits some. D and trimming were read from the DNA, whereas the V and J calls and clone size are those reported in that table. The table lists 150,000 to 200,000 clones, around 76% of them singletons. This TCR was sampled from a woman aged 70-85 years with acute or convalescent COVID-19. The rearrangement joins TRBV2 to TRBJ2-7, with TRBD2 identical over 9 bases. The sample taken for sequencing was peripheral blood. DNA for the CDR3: TGTGCCAGCAGTGATCCAAGCGGGAGGTACGAGCAGTACTTC. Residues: CASSDPSGRYEQYF. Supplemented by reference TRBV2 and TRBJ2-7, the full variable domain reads EPEVTQTPSHQVTQMGQEVILRCVPISNHLYFYWYRQILGQKVEFLVSFYNNEISEKSEIFDDQFSVERPDGSNFTLKIRSTKLEDSAMYFCASSDPSGRYEQYFGPGTRLTVT.